Below, 32 T cell receptor beta chains from the same sample are listed, as sequenced in a study of CD4 T cells in relation to SARS-CoV-2 and coronaviruses. Antigen specificity for these receptors is unknown. Assay used: immunoSEQ multiplex PCR; TCRdb lists only in-frame clones, some missing. The sample consists of more than 20,000 clones, roughly 81% of them appearing once. Unexposed donor CD4+ T cells date from about 2011-2019, before the COVID-19 pandemic. CD4+ T cells were isolated from the cells after about ten days of culture. Sequencing input: CD4+ T cells from PBMCs, cultured in vitro. The source of these receptors is a human donor in good health.

The rearrangement links TRBV6-8 to TRBJ2-6; 7 nucleotides line up with TRBD1. J gave up 0 bases and V 5 bases, and 7 bases lay outside the gene matches. CDR3 length equals 17 residues. Germline assignment: CDR1 MNHGY and CDR2 SAAAGT. The DNA for the CDR3 is TGTGCCAGCAGTCTACAGGGGCCCAGCTCTGGGGCCAACGTCCTGACTTTC. Translated: CASSLQGPSSGANVLTF.

The genes are TRBV27 and TRBJ1-5; D might be TRBD1 (6 bases). Trimming cost V 2 bases and J 9 bases, with 14 bases left between them. The CDR3 spans 14 residues. Per germline, CDR1 MNHEY and CDR2 SMNVEV (reference sequence). CDR3 amino acids: CASSLRAEGGPQHF. As DNA, the CDR3 is TGTGCCAGCAGTTTAAGGGCAGAAGGGGGGCCCCAGCATTTT.

This chain uses TRBV19 with TRBJ1-1; D not resolved. V was cut by 1 base and J by 3 bases, with 6 bases left in between. The CDR3 spans 13 residues. CDR1 is LNHDA and CDR2 is SQIVND in the germline V gene (reference sequence). CDR3 bases: TGTGCCAGTAGTATAGGCCAGTACACTGAAGCTTTCTTT. Its translation: CASSIGQYTEAFF.

The chain has TRBV7-6 and TRBJ2-3; TRBD2 matches 14 bases. The CDR3 is 18 residues long. CDR1 and CDR2 (germline): SGHVS, FNYEAQ. V shed 9 bases and J 0 bases; nucleotides not matched to a gene: 11. The CDR3 nucleotides are TGTGCCAGACCGGTGACTAGCGGGAGGGCCACAAGCACAGATACGCAGTATTTT. This gives the protein CARPVTSGRATSTDTQYF.

The genes are TRBV19 and TRBJ2-1; the match to TRBD2 covers 9 bases. The CDR3 is 18 residues long. The V gene end was trimmed by 7 bases and the J gene end by 1 base; junction bases not matched to a gene: 14. Germline V gene sequence: CDR1 LNHDA, CDR2 SQIVND (reference sequence). CDR3 sequence (DNA): TGTGCCAGTACCGATTTGGGGACTAGCAAATTATCCTACAATGAGCAGTTCTTC. Translating gives CASTDLGTSKLSYNEQFF.

The genes are TRBV6-5 and TRBJ2-4; 9 bases align to TRBD1. J gave up 7 bases and V 5 bases, and 9 bases lay outside the gene matches. The CDR3 has 15 amino acids. Germline assignment: CDR1 MNHEY and CDR2 SVGAGI. CDR3 residues: CASSQKGQGRNIQYF. The CDR3 nucleotides are TGTGCCAGCAGTCAGAAGGGACAGGGACGGAACATTCAGTACTTC.

V is TRBV3-1 (or the pseudogene TRBV3-2) and J is TRBJ2-1, with TRBD2 matching 10 bases. J lost 9 bases, V lost 4 bases, and 12 bases had no gene match. Germline assignment: CDR1 LGHDT and CDR2 YNNKEL (reference sequence). This CDR3 contains 16 residues. CDR3 sequence: CASSPSRLAGDCEQFF. The CDR3 DNA is TGTGCCAGCAGCCCGTCTCGCCTAGCGGGAGATTGTGAGCAGTTCTTC.

The chain links TRBV7-9 to TRBJ2-7, with D maybe TRBD2 (5 bases). V was shortened by 5 bases and J by 5 bases, with 13 bases between the two germline ends. CDR3 length equals 13 residues. Germline assignment: CDR1 SEHNR and CDR2 FQNEAQ (reference sequence). CDR3 region: CASSGGRVHEQYF. CDR3 nucleotides: TGTGCCAGCAGCGGAGGAAGGGTCCACGAGCAGTACTTC.

The V gene is TRBV6-4, the J gene TRBJ2-3, with TRBD2 matching over 7 bases. Trimming at V came to 7 bases and at J to 1 base, leaving 8 bases not matched to a gene. CDR3 length: 15 amino acids. CDR1 and CDR2 from the germline V gene are MRHNA and SNTAGT. The CDR3 nucleotides read TGTGCCAGCAAGCGGGATGTTGGGGGCACAGATACGCAGTATTTT. This encodes CASKRDVGGTDTQYF.

The genes are TRBV15 and TRBJ2-4, with TRBD2 matching over 9 bases. CDR1 and CDR2 from the germline V gene are LNHNV and YYDKDF (reference sequence). The J segment lost 5 bases and the V segment lost 8 bases, leaving 19 bases of the junction unmatched. CDR3 size: 18 residues. In nucleotides, the CDR3 is TGTGCCACCGGCGGGGACCTAGCGGGGCCCCGAGGCCAAAACATTCAGTACTTC. It is translated as CATGGDLAGPRGQNIQYF.

V is TRBV27 and J is TRBJ2-3, with no clear D. Trimming shortened V by 3 bases and J by 4 bases, and 14 bases separated the two germline ends. Germline V lookup: CDR1 MNHEY, CDR2 SMNVEV (reference sequence). This CDR3 has 15 residues. The chain's CDR3 is CASSLTERRSDTQYF. The CDR3, as DNA: TGTGCCAGCAGTTTGACCGAAAGACGCTCAGATACGCAGTATTTT.

The chain has TRBV19 and TRBJ2-1; 7 bases map to TRBD2. This CDR3 spans 14 amino acids. J lost 6 bases, V lost 2 bases, and 4 bases had no gene match. Germline V CDR1 and CDR2: LNHDA, SQIVND (reference sequence). The CDR3 DNA reads as TGTGCCAGTAGTATATTAGCGGGTTCCAATGAGCAGTTCTTC. Residues: CASSILAGSNEQFF.

The V and J genes are TRBV6-5 and TRBJ1-5, with TRBD1 identical over 7 bases. CDR3 length equals 15 residues. Germline V gene sequence: CDR1 MNHEY, CDR2 SVGAGI. The J segment lost 5 bases and the V segment lost 4 bases, leaving 8 bases of the junction unmatched. The CDR3: CASSSTGARDQPQHF. DNA of the CDR3: TGTGCCAGCAGTTCCACAGGGGCTCGGGATCAGCCCCAGCATTTT.

The V call is TRBV18, the J call TRBJ1-6; D is unclear. Trimming shortened V by 1 base and J by 5 bases, and 9 bases separated the two germline ends. The CDR3 sequence is 15 residues long. CDR1 is KGHSH, CDR2 LQKENI, per germline. Written as DNA, the CDR3 is TGTGCCAGCTCACCACTGGGCGCCAATAATTCACCCCTCCACTTT. It translates to CASSPLGANNSPLHF.

This clone is classed as large. This chain links TRBV3-1 (or the pseudogene TRBV3-2) with TRBJ2-5; D might be TRBD1 or TRBD2, each matching 6 bases. The CDR3 is 16 amino acids. Germline-derived CDR1 and CDR2 are LGHDT and YNNKEL (reference sequence). V dropped 0 bases and J dropped 1 base, with 12 bases sitting between them. CDR3 DNA: TGTGCCAGCAGCCAAGATTGGGGGGCAACCCAAGAGACCCAGTACTTC. Protein sequence: CASSQDWGATQETQYF.

The chain employs TRBV2 and TRBJ1-5; tentatively, D is TRBD1 (6 bases). CDR1 and CDR2 (germline): SNHLY, FYNNEI. CDR3 length equals 14 residues. Trimming took 6 bases from V and 7 from J, leaving 16 bases between them. CDR3 DNA sequence: TGTGCCAGCAGGGACCGGGACAAAGGCCAGCCCCAGCATTTT. It encodes CASRDRDKGQPQHF.

V and J are TRBV2 and TRBJ1-1; D is possibly TRBD1 (6 bases). Trimming removed 4 bases from V and 0 bases from J, with 18 bases in between. The CDR3 runs to 17 residues. The germline gives CDR1 SNHLY, CDR2 FYNNEI. In nucleotides, the CDR3 is TGTGCCAGCAGTGCTCTAGGCAGGGGCGAGATGAACACTGAAGCTTTCTTT. Protein sequence: CASSALGRGEMNTEAFF.

This clone appeared a few times. The J gene is TRBJ1-1, the V gene TRBV7-2; tentative D call: TRBD1 (6 bases). Germline V gives CDR1 SGHTA, CDR2 FQGNSA. The CDR3 contains 14 residues. Trimming cost V 5 bases and J 0 bases, with 10 bases left between them. The CDR3 reads CASSPGGLNTEAFF. The CDR3 nucleotides read TGTGCCAGCAGCCCCGGGGGGCTGAACACTGAAGCTTTCTTT.

This clone appeared once. The chain links TRBV11-2 to TRBJ1-6; D remains unclear. Between the trimmed V and J ends, which lost 3 bases and 9 bases, there was a span of 18 bases. This CDR3 is 16 amino acids long. CDR1 SGHAT and CDR2 FQNNGV come from the germline V gene. CDR3 sequence: CASSFGWALYGSPLHF. In DNA, the CDR3 is TGTGCCAGCAGCTTCGGGTGGGCACTATATGGTTCACCCCTCCACTTT. Drawing the rest from reference TRBV11-2 and TRBJ1-6, the complete variable domain is EAGVAQSPRYKIIEKRQSVAFWCNPISGHATLYWYQQILGQGPKLLIQFQNNGVVDDSQLPKDRFSAERLKGVDSTLKIQPAKLEDSAVYLCASSFGWALYGSPLHFGNGTRLTVT.

This clone was counted only a few times. The genes are TRBV4-1 and TRBJ1-4; TRBD1 aligns across 9 bases. The CDR3 is made up of 15 amino acids. V lost 2 bases, J lost 4 bases, and 2 bases stayed unmatched. Germline assignment: CDR1 MGHRA and CDR2 YSYEKL. The CDR3 DNA reads TGCGCCAGCAGCCAAAGGGACAGGGTTAATGAAAAACTGTTTTTT. Translating it yields CASSQRDRVNEKLFF.

The chain links TRBV7-3 to TRBJ2-3; 8 positions match TRBD2. J lost 2 bases, V lost 3 bases, and 4 bases had no gene match. Germline V CDR1 and CDR2: SGHTA, FQGTGA. The CDR3 sequence is 15 residues long. The CDR3 bases are TGTGCCAGCAGCTTTGACGGGAGGGACACAGATACGCAGTATTTT. Its translation: CASSFDGRDTDTQYF.

This sequence joins TRBV21-1 and TRBJ1-5; the D segment call TRBD1 is taken from the table without a DNA check. TRBV21-1 is shown as a pseudogene. The CDR3 extends over 14 amino acids. The CDR3 bases are TGTGCCAGCAGCAATCCAACAGGGAATCAGCCCCAGCATTTT. Protein: CASSNPTGNQPQHF.

This chain joins TRBV9 and TRBJ1-4, with D maybe TRBD1 (5 bases). The CDR3 has 14 amino acids. V was pared by 4 bases and J by 8 bases, with 15 bases between. Per the germline V gene, CDR1 is SGDLS and CDR2 is YYNGEE. The CDR3 here is CASSPQGGDEKLFF. The CDR3 DNA reads TGTGCCAGCAGCCCTCAGGGTGGTGACGAAAAACTGTTTTTT.

The rearrangement uses TRBV7-3 and TRBJ1-1; D is unclear. The CDR3 spans 13 residues. Germline V gene lookup returns CDR1 SGHTA and CDR2 FQGTGA. V shed 0 bases and J shed 1 base, with 3 bases lying between them. The CDR3 spells CASSLTQNTEAFF. CDR3 DNA: TGTGCCAGCAGCTTAACGCAGAACACTGAAGCTTTCTTT.

This clone was seen only a few times. CDR3 residues: CASSQDWGASGANVLTF. The CDR3 coding sequence is TGCGCCAGCAGCCAAGATTGGGGAGCCTCTGGGGCCAACGTCCTGACTTTC. The chain has TRBV4-3 and TRBJ2-6, with D tentatively TRBD2 (5 bases). The germline gives CDR1 LGHNA, CDR2 YSLEER. The CDR3 sequence is 17 residues long. V lost 0 bases to trimming and J lost 0 bases, with 9 bases between them.

The chain recombines TRBV19 with TRBJ2-2; 11 nucleotides match TRBD2. Germline V CDR1 and CDR2: LNHDA, SQIVND (reference sequence). With 3 bases clipped from V and 5 bases from J, the junction kept 2 bases outside the gene matches. The CDR3 contains 15 residues. The CDR3 nucleotides read TGTGCCAGTAGTATTGGACTAGCGGGTACCGGGGAGCTGTTTTTT. Translating it yields CASSIGLAGTGELFF. Together with reference TRBV19 and TRBJ2-2, the CDR3 gives the full variable domain: DGGITQSPKYLFRKEGQNVTLSCEQNLNHDAMYWYRQDPGQGLRLIYYSQIVNDFQKGDIAEGYSVSREKKESFPLTVTSAQKNPTAFYLCASSIGLAGTGELFFGEGSRLTVL.

This chain links TRBV4-1 with TRBJ1-1, with 7 positions matching TRBD1. The CDR3 totals 16 residues. V lost 0 bases and J lost 10; bases outside the gene matches: 14. Per germline, CDR1 MGHRA and CDR2 YSYEKL. The CDR3 region has the DNA TGCGCCAGCAGCCAAGATTCACCAGGGGGGACTCTAGGAGCTTTCTTT. Translation gives CASSQDSPGGTLGAFF.

The genes are TRBV7-2 and TRBJ1-1, with D unresolved. Germline V gives CDR1 SGHTA, CDR2 FQGNSA. This CDR3 has 13 residues. The V end was cut by 6 bases, the J end by 7 bases, with 15 bases between. In nucleotides, the CDR3 is TGTGCCAGCAGACAACAGCTCGTAATTGAAGCTTTCTTT. This encodes CASRQQLVIEAFF. Combining the CDR3 with reference TRBV7-2 and TRBJ1-1 gives the whole variable domain GAGVSQSPSNKVTEKGKDVELRCDPISGHTALYWYRQSLGQGLEFLIYFQGNSAPDKSGLPSDRFSAERTGGSVSTLTIQRTQQEDSAVYLCASRQQLVIEAFFGQGTRLTVV.

This rearrangement joins TRBV6-7 to TRBJ2-1; D gene uncertain. TRBV6-7 is designated an ORF whose function remains uncertain. V was pared by 6 bases and J by 0 bases, with 12 bases between. The CDR3 has 15 residues. The CDR3 spells CASRDRPSSYNEQFF. In DNA form, the CDR3 reads TGTGCCAGCAGAGACCGACCGAGCTCCTACAATGAGCAGTTCTTC.

This rearrangement joins TRBV10-2 to TRBJ2-7; D possibly corresponds to TRBD2 (6 bases). This CDR3 is 16 amino acids long. From germline, CDR1 is WSHSY and CDR2 SAAADI. Trimming cost V 11 bases and J 1 base, with 24 bases left between them. The DNA of the CDR3 is TGCGCCGTCATAGTCGGTACGGGACTCCGATCCTACGAGCAGTACTTC. Its translation is CAVIVGTGLRSYEQYF.

The chain couples TRBV5-1 to TRBJ1-1; TRBD1 might be the D (5 bases). Trimming removed 0 bases from V and 2 bases from J, with 14 bases in between. This CDR3 is 16 amino acids long. Looked up from germline, CDR1 is SGHRS and CDR2 is YFSETQ. In DNA, the CDR3 is TGCGCCAGCAGCTTGGCCGGCAGGGCCTTTAACACTGAAGCTTTCTTT. This gives the protein CASSLAGRAFNTEAFF. Together with reference TRBV5-1 and TRBJ1-1, the CDR3 gives the full variable domain: KAGVTQTPRYLIKTRGQQVTLSCSPISGHRSVSWYQQTPGQGLQFLFEYFSETQRNKGNFPGRFSGRQFSNSRSEMNVSTLELGDSALYLCASSLAGRAFNTEAFFGQGTRLTVV.

This sequence joins TRBV3-1 (or the pseudogene TRBV3-2) and TRBJ2-1; weak D call: TRBD2 (5 bases). This CDR3 comprises 13 residues. Germline values: CDR1 LGHDT, CDR2 YNNKEL (reference sequence). V was cut by 7 bases and J by 9 bases, with 16 bases left in between. The CDR3 DNA reads as TGTGCCAGCACCCCCCTCAGCGGAGGTGAGCAGTTCTTC. This encodes CASTPLSGGEQFF.